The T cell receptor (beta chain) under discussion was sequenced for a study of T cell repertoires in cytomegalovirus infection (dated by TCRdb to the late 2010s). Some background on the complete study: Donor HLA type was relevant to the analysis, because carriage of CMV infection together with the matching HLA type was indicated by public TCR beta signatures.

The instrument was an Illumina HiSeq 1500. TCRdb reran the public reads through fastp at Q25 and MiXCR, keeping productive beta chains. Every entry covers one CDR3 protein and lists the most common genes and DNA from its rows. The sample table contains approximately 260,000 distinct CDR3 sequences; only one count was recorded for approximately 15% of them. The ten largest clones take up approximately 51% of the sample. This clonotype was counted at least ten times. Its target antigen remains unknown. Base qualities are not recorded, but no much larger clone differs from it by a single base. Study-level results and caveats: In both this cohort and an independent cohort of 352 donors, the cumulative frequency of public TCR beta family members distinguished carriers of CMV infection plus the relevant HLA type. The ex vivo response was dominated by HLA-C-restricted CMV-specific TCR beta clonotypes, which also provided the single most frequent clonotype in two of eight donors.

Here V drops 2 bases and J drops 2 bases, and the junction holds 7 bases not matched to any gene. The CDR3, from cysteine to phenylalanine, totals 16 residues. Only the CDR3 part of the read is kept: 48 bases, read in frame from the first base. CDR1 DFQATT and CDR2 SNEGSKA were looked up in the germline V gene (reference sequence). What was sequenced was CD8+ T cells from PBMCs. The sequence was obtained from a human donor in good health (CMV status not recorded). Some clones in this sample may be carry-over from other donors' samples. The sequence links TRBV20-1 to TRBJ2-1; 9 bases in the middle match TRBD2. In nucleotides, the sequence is TGCAGTGCTAGACAACTGGGCGGGGGGGCCTACAATGAGCAGTTCTTC. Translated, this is CSARQLGGGAYNEQFF.